Presented here are 19 T cell receptor beta chains from one specimen sequenced in a study of blood T cell repertoires in COVID-19. Data came from immunoSEQ multiplex PCR; TCRdb stores just in-frame clones and leaves some out. Of some 65,000 clones in the sample, 90% were seen once. The material sequenced was peripheral blood. These receptor sequences come from a man aged 50-60 years with COVID-19, enrolled during active disease.

This chain joins TRBV6-5 and TRBJ1-6; a possible D gene is TRBD1 (6 bases). This CDR3 comprises 16 residues. Looked up from germline, CDR1 is MNHEY and CDR2 is SVGAGI. The V end was cut by 6 bases, the J end by 10 bases, with 22 bases between. In DNA, the CDR3 is TGTGCCAGCAGCTACCGGGACAACCCGCGGTGGTCACCCCTCCACTTT. It is translated as CASSYRDNPRWSPLHF.

This sequence joins TRBV5-1 and TRBJ2-5, with 12 bases fitting TRBD2. With V trimmed by 4 bases and J by 5 bases, 9 bases remained unmatched. Per germline, CDR1 SGHRS and CDR2 YFSETQ. The CDR3 contains 16 residues. Written as DNA, the CDR3 is TGCGCCAGCAGCCCCACTTCTGGGACTAGCGGGGAGACCCAGTACTTC. Translation gives CASSPTSGTSGETQYF.

J is TRBJ2-1 and V is TRBV12-3 or TRBV12-4; no reliable D call. The ends were cut back, 7 bases at V and 3 bases at J, with 10 bases in the middle. This CDR3 region has 13 residues. The CDR3 reads CASTLSGYNEQFF. The CDR3 region has the DNA TGTGCCAGCACCCTAAGTGGCTACAATGAGCAGTTCTTC.

The V call is TRBV21-1, the J call TRBJ1-1; the DNA was not used to check the table's D call, TRBD1. TRBV21-1 represents a pseudogene. The CDR3 sequence is 18 residues long. CDR3 nucleotide sequence: TGTGCCAGCAGCCCTCGCGCCTACAGGCGCCGCACTAACACTGAAGCTTTCTTT. It yields the protein CASSPRAYRRRTNTEAFF.

This clone is a singleton in its sample. The chain recombines TRBV9 with TRBJ2-7; the match to TRBD1 covers 7 bases. From germline, CDR1 is SGDLS and CDR2 YYNGEE. The CDR3 runs 14 residues. V lost 4 bases, J lost 2 bases, and 6 bases stayed unmatched. CDR3 loop: CASSPQGQTYEQYF. In nucleotides, the CDR3 is TGTGCCAGCAGCCCCCAGGGACAGACCTACGAGCAGTACTTC.

The chain joins TRBV5-1 to TRBJ2-5, with 7 bases aligning to TRBD2. This CDR3 has 13 residues. From germline, CDR1 is SGHRS and CDR2 YFSETQ. With 5 bases clipped from V and 3 bases from J, the junction kept 4 bases outside the gene matches. CDR3 loop: CASRPLAEETQYF. In DNA form, the CDR3 reads TGCGCCAGCAGACCTCTAGCGGAAGAGACCCAGTACTTC.

The chain uses TRBV6-6 and TRBJ1-1; D unclear. Germline lookup yields CDR1 MNHNY and CDR2 SVGAGI (reference sequence). Trimming removed 11 bases at V and 5 bases at J, with 21 bases between. The CDR3 extends over 14 amino acids. Written as DNA, the CDR3 is TGTGCCGGTACCCGACTTATGGGAGGGACTGAAGCTTTCTTT. Translating it yields CAGTRLMGGTEAFF.

The chain combines TRBV5-5 with TRBJ2-3; maybe TRBD2 (6 bases). Trimming took 1 base from V and 6 from J, leaving 9 bases between them. The germline gives CDR1 SGHKS, CDR2 YYEKEE (reference sequence). This CDR3 is 13 amino acids long. The CDR3 DNA reads TGTGCCAGCAGCTTGACGGGAGCTGATACGCAGTATTTT. Protein: CASSLTGADTQYF.

The chain combines TRBV28 with TRBJ2-7; 9 nucleotides match TRBD2. The CDR3 consists of 14 residues. Unmatched junction bases numbered 5, after V lost 5 bases and J lost 3 bases. Germline V CDR1 and CDR2: MDHEN, SYDVKM. The CDR3 reads CASSVGTSRYEQYF. The DNA for the CDR3 is TGTGCCAGCAGTGTCGGGACTAGCCGCTACGAGCAGTACTTC.

This rearrangement joins TRBV6-1 to TRBJ2-3; 11 bases map to TRBD2. This CDR3 region has 16 residues. Per the germline V gene, CDR1 is MNHNS and CDR2 is SASEGT. Trimming cost V 2 bases and J 3 bases; bases outside gene matches: 4. This chain's CDR3 is CASSEWGLADTDTQYF. The CDR3 nucleotides are TGTGCCAGCAGTGAATGGGGACTAGCGGATACAGATACGCAGTATTTT.

The V call is TRBV11-3, the J call TRBJ2-1, with 11 bases identical to TRBD2. V dropped 4 bases and J dropped 7; count of bases not matched to a gene: 6. The CDR3 has 15 residues. Germline V CDR1 and CDR2: SGHNT, YENEEA. The chain's CDR3 is CASSSEGLAGNEQFF. The CDR3 coding sequence is TGTGCCAGCAGCTCCGAAGGACTAGCGGGTAATGAGCAGTTCTTC.

The chain links TRBV5-5 to TRBJ2-3; D is unresolved. Trimming removed 0 bases at V and 0 bases at J, with 5 bases between. The germline CDR1 and CDR2 sequences are SGHKS and YYEKEE (reference sequence). This CDR3 contains 14 residues. DNA for the CDR3: TGTGCCAGCAGCTTGGGTACAAGCACAGATACGCAGTATTTT. Translation: CASSLGTSTDTQYF. The whole variable domain, remainder taken from reference TRBV5-5 and TRBJ2-3, is DAGVTQSPTHLIKTRGQQVTLRCSPISGHKSVSWYQQVLGQGPQFIFQYYEKEERGRGNFPDRFSARQFPNYSSELNVNALLLGDSALYLCASSLGTSTDTQYFGPGTRLTVL.

This chain connects TRBV4-2 to TRBJ2-1, with D uncertain. The CDR3 runs 15 residues. Germline values: CDR1 LGHNA, CDR2 YNFKEQ. The V gene lost 0 bases and the J gene lost 0 bases, with 6 bases spanning the gap. CDR3 residues: CASSQEALSYNEQFF. CDR3 nucleotide sequence: TGTGCCAGCAGCCAAGAGGCTCTCTCCTACAATGAGCAGTTCTTC.

V and J are TRBV30 and TRBJ2-1; no clear D. The V gene lost 2 bases and the J gene lost 0 bases, with 14 bases spanning the gap. The length of the CDR3 is 16 residues. Germline CDR1 is GTSNPN and CDR2 is SVGIG (reference sequence). CDR3 nucleotide sequence: TGTGCCTGGAGTACCGACTTGACCTTCTCCTACAATGAGCAGTTCTTC. The encoded protein is CAWSTDLTFSYNEQFF.

The V call is TRBV6-5, the J call TRBJ1-1, with D hard to call. With 6 bases removed from V and 1 base from J, the gap between germline ends came to 9 bases. In germline, CDR1 is MNHEY, CDR2 SVGAGI. This CDR3 comprises 13 residues. This chain's CDR3 is CASRPKRNTEAFF. The CDR3 DNA follows: TGTGCCAGCAGACCTAAACGGAACACTGAAGCTTTCTTT.

The chain joins TRBV6-5 to TRBJ1-5; a possible D gene is TRBD1 (6 bases). The ends were cut back, 7 bases at V and 0 bases at J, with 13 bases in the middle. The CDR3 spans 15 residues. In germline, CDR1 is MNHEY, CDR2 SVGAGI. The CDR3 sequence: CASKTGQISNQPQHF. DNA for the CDR3: TGTGCCAGCAAGACGGGACAAATTAGCAATCAGCCCCAGCATTTT.

The chain uses TRBV6-5 and TRBJ2-7, with TRBD2 matching 8 bases. The germline CDR1 and CDR2 sequences are MNHEY and SVGAGI. V was clipped by 0 bases and J by 3 bases; unmatched bases: 7. The CDR3 has 16 amino acids. The CDR3: CASSYSSGGGGYEQYF. The CDR3, as DNA: TGTGCCAGCAGTTACTCGAGCGGGGGCGGTGGCTACGAGCAGTACTTC.

The count of this clone is one. The chain employs TRBV6-5 and TRBJ1-5; perhaps TRBD1 as D (6 bases). Deletions cut 6 bases from V and 0 bases from J, with 9 bases between. Germline CDR1 reads MNHEY; CDR2 reads SVGAGI. This CDR3 is built from 14 residues. The CDR3 loop is CASRRTVSNQPQHF. As DNA, the CDR3 is TGTGCCAGCAGACGGACAGTTAGCAATCAGCCCCAGCATTTT.

This clone has just a few counts. The V and J genes are TRBV6-5 and TRBJ2-7; TRBD2 agrees at 13 bases. The CDR3 is 15 residues long. CDR1 MNHEY and CDR2 SVGAGI come from the germline V gene. V shed 4 bases, J shed 6 bases, and the junction held 6 bases outside the gene matches. The CDR3 bases are TGTGCCAGCAGTTTTGGACTAGCGGGAGCGGGCGAGCAGTACTTC. Its translation: CASSFGLAGAGEQYF.